The source of this TCR beta chain is a study of type 1 and type 2 diabetes patients. Study in general: Donors were type 1 diabetes, type 2 diabetes, or nondiabetic controls.

PCR was run on genomic DNA. Amplification of the beta chain CDR3 used 30 forward and 13 reverse multiplex primers. TCRdb ran MiXCR on the multiplex PCR reads and lists one entry per CDR3 protein. The table records more than 250,000 distinct CDR3 sequences, more than 40% of them present only once. The V gene's germline CDR1 is SGDLS and CDR2 YYNGEE. V lost 5 bases to trimming and J lost 8 bases, with 16 bases between them. The CDR3 sequence is 13 residues long. This clonotype was counted a few times. Sequencing input: peripheral blood mononuclear cells (PBMCs). This receptor was obtained from a man between 18 and 35 years old with type 2 diabetes. V gene TRBV9 combines with J gene TRBJ1-2; TRBD1 might be the D (6 bases). CDR3 protein: CASRPQGNWGYTF. For the CDR3, the DNA is TGTGCCAGCAGGCCACAGGGAAATTGGGGCTACACCTTC.